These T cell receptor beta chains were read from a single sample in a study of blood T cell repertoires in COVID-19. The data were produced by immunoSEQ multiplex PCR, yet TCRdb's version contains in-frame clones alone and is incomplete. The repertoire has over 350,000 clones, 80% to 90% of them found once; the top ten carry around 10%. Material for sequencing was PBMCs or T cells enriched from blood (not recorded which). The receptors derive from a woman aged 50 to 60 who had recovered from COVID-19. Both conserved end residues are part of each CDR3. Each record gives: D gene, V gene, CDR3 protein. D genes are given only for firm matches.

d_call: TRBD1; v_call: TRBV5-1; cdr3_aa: CASRTGSNEQFF
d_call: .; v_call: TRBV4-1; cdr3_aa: CASSQDAGSDYGYTF
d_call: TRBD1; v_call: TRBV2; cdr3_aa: CASSSGQGGVSPLHF
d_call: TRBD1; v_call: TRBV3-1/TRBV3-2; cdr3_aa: CASSQLDRNGGYTF
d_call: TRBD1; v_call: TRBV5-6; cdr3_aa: CASSSGQALTF
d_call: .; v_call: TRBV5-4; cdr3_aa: CASSPRADNEQFF
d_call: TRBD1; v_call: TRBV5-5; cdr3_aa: CASSFTGGIAKNIQYF
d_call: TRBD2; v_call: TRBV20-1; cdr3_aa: CSASLQLAGGLIEETQYF
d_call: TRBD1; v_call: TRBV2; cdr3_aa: CASSEMGQGNEKLFF
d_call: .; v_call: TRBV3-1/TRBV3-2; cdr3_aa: CASSQVWQTYGYTF
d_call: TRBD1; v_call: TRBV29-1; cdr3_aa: CSVVTGGSYEQYF
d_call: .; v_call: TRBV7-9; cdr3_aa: CASSPRAGTTGTRNEKLFF
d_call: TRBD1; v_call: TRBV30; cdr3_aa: CAWSGQGWTEAFF
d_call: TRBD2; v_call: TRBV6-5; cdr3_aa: CASRVAGSTGELFF
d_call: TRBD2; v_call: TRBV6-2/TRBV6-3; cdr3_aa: CASSFNYPGGETQYF
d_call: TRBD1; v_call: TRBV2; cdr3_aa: CASRPTGVATEAFF
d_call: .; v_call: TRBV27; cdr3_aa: CASSLIASGFTEAFF